The 23 T cell receptor beta chains presented below share a single source sample, sequenced in a study of blood T cell repertoires in COVID-19. TCRdb's copy holds only in-frame clones and misses some; the assay was immunoSEQ multiplex PCR. The table has 200,000 to 250,000 clones, 80% to 90% seen once; the top ten hold approximately 6.1%. The sequenced sample consisted of peripheral blood. The receptors shown here come from a man older than 75 with acute or convalescent COVID-19.

This chain joins TRBV11-3 and TRBJ1-4; D might be TRBD1 (5 bases). CDR3 length equals 16 residues. Trimming pared 5 bases from V and 5 bases from J, leaving 18 bases between. Germline CDR1 and CDR2: SGHNT and YENEEA. The CDR3 DNA reads TGTGCCAGCAGCCCCCGCTTTGGGGACTGGAATGAAAAACTGTTTTTT. Protein product: CASSPRFGDWNEKLFF.

The rearrangement uses TRBV9 and TRBJ2-1; tentatively, D is TRBD2 (5 bases). Looked up from germline, CDR1 is SGDLS and CDR2 is YYNGEE. This CDR3 is 18 amino acids long. V lost 0 bases, J lost 2 bases, and 18 bases lay in between. CDR3 nucleotide sequence: TGTGCCAGCAGCGTAGGTTGGGTTGGACTGGGAGCCTACAATGAGCAGTTCTTC. Translating gives CASSVGWVGLGAYNEQFF.

V is TRBV11-3 and J is TRBJ1-2, with 8 bases identical to TRBD1. There are 14 residues in the CDR3. CDR1 is SGHNT, CDR2 YENEEA, per germline. Trimming removed 5 bases from V and 3 bases from J; junction bases left unmatched: 5. The chain's CDR3 is CASSVRGQDYGYTF. In nucleotides, the CDR3 is TGTGCCAGCAGCGTCCGGGGACAGGACTATGGCTACACCTTC.

The J gene is TRBJ2-2, the V gene TRBV4-2, with TRBD2 identical over 8 bases. After removal of 0 bases from V and 9 bases from J, the junction contained 9 bases not matched to a gene. Germline V CDR1 and CDR2: LGHNA, YNFKEQ. The CDR3 runs 16 residues. In DNA, the CDR3 is TGTGCCAGCAGCCAAGATCTCTCTAGCGGGCCTTGGGAGCTGTTTTTT. It yields the protein CASSQDLSSGPWELFF.

This rearrangement joins TRBV28 to TRBJ2-3; D gene uncertain. Trimming removed 5 bases at V and 2 bases at J, with 5 bases between. CDR3 length: 12 amino acids. The germline gives CDR1 MDHEN, CDR2 SYDVKM. The CDR3, as DNA: TGTGCCAGCAGTCCCATCACAGATACGCAGTATTTT. Translating gives CASSPITDTQYF. The full variable domain, in which reference TRBV28 and TRBJ2-3 provide the parts outside the CDR3, is DVKVTQSSRYLVKRTGEKVFLECVQDMDHENMFWYRQDPGLGLRLIYFSYDVKMKEKGDIPEGYSVSREKKERFSLILESASTNQTSMYLCASSPITDTQYFGPGTRLTVL.

This clone showed up just once. This rearrangement joins TRBV11-3 to TRBJ2-2, with TRBD2 matching 12 bases. CDR1 and CDR2 (germline): SGHNT, YENEEA. The CDR3 has 16 amino acids. The trim removed 5 bases at V and 2 bases at J, leaving 3 bases unmatched. The CDR3: CASSMGLAGNTGELFF. The CDR3, as DNA: TGTGCCAGCAGCATGGGACTAGCGGGCAACACCGGGGAGCTGTTTTTT.

V gene TRBV18 combines with J gene TRBJ2-5; a weak D match, TRBD1 (6 bases). The CDR3 loop spans 13 amino acids. The V end lost 3 bases, the J end lost 4 bases, and 9 bases lay between the germline ends. Germline loops: CDR1 KGHSH, CDR2 LQKENI. CDR3: CASSPAGVETQYF. In DNA form, the CDR3 reads TGTGCCAGCTCACCGGCAGGGGTAGAGACCCAGTACTTC. The full variable domain, with the rest looked up from reference TRBV18 and TRBJ2-5, is NAGVMQNPRHLVRRRGQEARLRCSPMKGHSHVYWYRQLPEEGLKFMVYLQKENIIDESGMPKERFSAEFPKEGPSILRIQQVVRGDSAAYFCASSPAGVETQYFGPGTRLLVL.

J is TRBJ2-3 and V is TRBV29-1, with D possibly being TRBD1 (5 bases). The CDR3 consists of 12 residues. Germline values: CDR1 SQVTM, CDR2 ANQGSEA. Trimming took off 4 bases at V and 6 bases at J, with 11 bases between the two ends. CDR3 bases: TGCAGCGTTGGCGAACCAGGGGATACGCAGTATTTT. Translated: CSVGEPGDTQYF.

The J gene is TRBJ2-5, the V gene TRBV5-1; a possible D gene is TRBD1 (6 bases). The CDR3 extends over 15 amino acids. CDR1 is SGHRS and CDR2 is YFSETQ in the germline V gene. Trimming pared 0 bases from V and 5 bases from J, leaving 14 bases between. The CDR3 here is CASSLVRDTWETQYF. DNA of the CDR3: TGCGCCAGCAGCTTGGTGAGGGACACATGGGAGACCCAGTACTTC. The whole variable domain, remainder taken from reference TRBV5-1 and TRBJ2-5, is KAGVTQTPRYLIKTRGQQVTLSCSPISGHRSVSWYQQTPGQGLQFLFEYFSETQRNKGNFPGRFSGRQFSNSRSEMNVSTLELGDSALYLCASSLVRDTWETQYFGPGTRLLVL.

This chain connects TRBV28 to TRBJ2-7; TRBD2 is a possible D gene (5 bases). Germline V gives CDR1 MDHEN, CDR2 SYDVKM. Trimming stripped 6 bases from V and 3 bases from J, with 18 bases between. The CDR3 is 15 residues long. CDR3 region: CASRGTGVAYYEQYF. Here the CDR3 DNA reads TGTGCCAGCAGAGGAACCGGGGTAGCGTACTACGAGCAGTACTTC.

The gene calls are TRBV6-5 and TRBJ2-1, with 8 nucleotides matching TRBD2. This CDR3 spans 15 amino acids. Per the germline V gene, CDR1 is MNHEY and CDR2 is SVGAGI. With V trimmed by 5 bases and J by 3 bases, 6 bases remained unmatched. In DNA form, the CDR3 reads TGTGCCAGCAGTCATATAGCGGGATACTACAATGAGCAGTTCTTC. This encodes CASSHIAGYYNEQFF.

In this sample, this clone turned up once. The chain combines TRBV7-2 with TRBJ2-5, with D possibly being TRBD1 (5 bases). V was shortened by 0 bases and J by 6 bases, with 11 bases between the two germline ends. The length of the CDR3 is 14 residues. Germline-derived CDR1 and CDR2 are SGHTA and FQGNSA. The CDR3: CASSLALGAKTQYF. The DNA for the CDR3 is TGTGCCAGCAGCTTAGCGCTTGGGGCTAAGACCCAGTACTTC.

The table lists this clone with many counts. This chain connects TRBV6-2 or TRBV6-3 to TRBJ1-5, with TRBD1 matching over 10 bases. Germline V gene data show CDR1 as MNHEY and CDR2 as SVGEGT. Trimming took 5 bases from V and 1 from J; bases not matched to a gene: 8. The CDR3 is 17 amino acids. The CDR3 sequence is CASSHGTGVLSNQPQHF. DNA of the CDR3: TGTGCCAGCAGTCACGGGACAGGGGTACTCAGCAATCAGCCCCAGCATTTT.

This clone was observed a handful of times. This chain joins TRBV7-9 and TRBJ2-2; a possible D gene is TRBD2 (5 bases). The CDR3 has 14 residues. V lost 11 bases and J lost 7, with 20 bases in between. In germline, CDR1 is SEHNR, CDR2 FQNEAQ (reference sequence). The CDR3 DNA follows: TGTGCCGCCCGGGCTACTAGTTTAGGCGGGGAGCTGTTTTTT. Translating it yields CAARATSLGGELFF.

This chain links TRBV19 with TRBJ1-4; weak D call: TRBD1 (6 bases). The ends were cut back, 5 bases at V and 7 bases at J, with 17 bases in the middle. Germline V gene lookup returns CDR1 LNHDA and CDR2 SQIVND (reference sequence). The CDR3 has 15 residues. In DNA, the CDR3 is TGTGCCAGTAGTTCCAGGGGCTTGATCTCTGAAAAACTGTTTTTT. It translates to CASSSRGLISEKLFF.

This chain links TRBV7-2 with TRBJ2-1; D not resolved. Trimming cost V 7 bases and J 10 bases, with 14 bases left between them. Germline CDR1 is SGHTA and CDR2 is FQGNSA. The CDR3 runs to 12 residues. The CDR3 DNA reads as TGTGCCAGCAAGGAGAATAGTGGCGAGCAGTTCTTC. This codes for CASKENSGEQFF. The full variable domain, rest sourced from reference TRBV7-2 and TRBJ2-1, is GAGVSQSPSNKVTEKGKDVELRCDPISGHTALYWYRQSLGQGLEFLIYFQGNSAPDKSGLPSDRFSAERTGGSVSTLTIQRTQQEDSAVYLCASKENSGEQFFGPGTRLTVL.

The chain has TRBV11-2 and TRBJ1-1; 9 positions agree with TRBD1. Trimming took 5 bases from V and 6 from J; bases not matched to a gene: 10. This CDR3 is 15 amino acids long. Germline CDR1 SGHAT, CDR2 FQNNGV. As DNA, the CDR3 is TGTGCCAGCAGCCGGAGGACAGGGGTGATGGCTGAAGCTTTCTTT. It is translated as CASSRRTGVMAEAFF.

V gene TRBV4-3 combines with J gene TRBJ2-5; possible D gene TRBD2, 6 bases. This CDR3 contains 15 residues. V lost 0 bases to trimming and J lost 2 bases, with 10 bases between them. Germline-derived CDR1 and CDR2 are LGHNA and YSLEER. The CDR3 is CASSQDHGLQETQYF. The CDR3 region has the DNA TGCGCCAGCAGCCAAGATCATGGACTACAAGAGACCCAGTACTTC.

The rearrangement uses TRBV18 and TRBJ2-7, with TRBD1 identical over 8 bases. The CDR3 has 17 residues. The V gene's germline CDR1 is KGHSH and CDR2 LQKENI. V lost 0 bases to trimming and J lost 5 bases; unmatched junction nucleotides: 12. CDR3 nucleotide sequence: TGTGCCAGCTCACCACCGAACGTAGGACAGGGAGACCACGAGCAGTACTTC. This translates into CASSPPNVGQGDHEQYF.

This chain uses TRBV10-2 with TRBJ2-3; D not certain. This CDR3 comprises 11 residues. V gave up 6 bases and J gave up 6 bases, with 7 bases separating them. Germline V CDR1 and CDR2: WSHSY, SAAADI. DNA of the CDR3: TGCGCCAGCAGCCCTAGTGATACGCAGTATTTT. Amino acids: CASSPSDTQYF.

The DNA of the CDR3 is TGTGCCAGTAGCCTGGGGCAGCAGCACAATCAGCCCCAGCATTTT. Amino acids: CASSLGQQHNQPQHF. V usage is TRBV19 and J usage is TRBJ1-5, with D possibly being TRBD1 (5 bases). Trimming removed 6 bases at V and 3 bases at J, with 15 bases between. CDR1 and CDR2 (germline): LNHDA, SQIVND (reference sequence). The CDR3 spans 15 residues.

In its sample, this clone was seen a few times. The chain couples TRBV27 to TRBJ1-1; 11 bases align to TRBD1. The germline CDR1 and CDR2 sequences are MNHEY and SMNVEV (reference sequence). The V segment lost 6 bases and the J segment 1 base; nucleotides outside the gene matches: 4. This CDR3 spans 15 amino acids. The DNA of the CDR3 is TGTGCCAGCAGCCGGGACAGGGGGGCGAACACTGAAGCTTTCTTT. It specifies CASSRDRGANTEAFF.

About this clone itself: At one end, the junction sequence differs from germline, possibly due to a read error. The chain employs TRBV5-1 and TRBJ1-4; 9 positions match TRBD1. Germline CDR1 and CDR2: SGHRS and YFSETQ. The CDR3 is made up of 14 amino acids. The CDR3 loop reads CASGLTGGNEKLFF. CDR3 coding DNA: TGCGCCAGCGGCTTGACAGGGGGAAATGAAAAACTGTTTTTT.